The sequence of this TCR beta chain was determined in a study of identifying expanded T cells in peripheral blood. Overall study findings and caveats: Differentially abundant clones: 0.95 to 1.5 between replicates, about 17 at roughly 13 days, around 19 at four.

During the collection period, no donor immune events like infections were recorded. The count of this clone is one. Its specificity is not known. The data were produced by immunoSEQ multiplex PCR, yet TCRdb's version contains in-frame clones alone and is incomplete. This sample has 85,000 to 100,000 clones, with about nine tenths found just once. CDR3 length: 16 residues. V was trimmed by 4 bases and J by 1 base, leaving 17 bases between them. Germline V CDR1 and CDR2: SGDLS, YYNGEE. Material for sequencing was blood. The TCR sequence derives from a person aged 18 to 70 in good health. The chain links TRBV9 to TRBJ1-1; no clear D gene. CDR3: CASSSRIREKNTEAFF. In DNA form, the CDR3 reads TGTGCCAGCAGCTCTCGTATTAGGGAAAAGAACACTGAAGCTTTCTTT.